What follows is one TCR beta chain and its context. With 2 bases clipped from V and 4 bases from J, the junction kept 4 bases outside the gene matches. The CDR3 runs to 16 residues. CDR1 is MDHEN, CDR2 SYDVKM, per germline. Sequencing used immunoSEQ multiplex PCR; TCRdb keeps in-frame clones, though not all of them. The sample has over 200,000 clones, more than 70% seen once. The record originates from a study of cytotoxic CD8 clonotypes in ibrutinib-treated CLL. Whole-study context: Response samples were taken after a median of approximately 11 months on treatment, range 6 to 36.

The sequencing used PBMCs, collected after 12 months of ibrutinib treatment. V usage is TRBV28 and J usage is TRBJ2-1; TRBD2 matches 11 bases. This receptor was taken from a human donor with chronic lymphocytic leukemia. CDR3 amino acids: CASSLGTSGRYNEQFF. DNA of the CDR3: TGTGCCAGCAGTTTAGGGACTAGCGGACGTTACAATGAGCAGTTCTTC.